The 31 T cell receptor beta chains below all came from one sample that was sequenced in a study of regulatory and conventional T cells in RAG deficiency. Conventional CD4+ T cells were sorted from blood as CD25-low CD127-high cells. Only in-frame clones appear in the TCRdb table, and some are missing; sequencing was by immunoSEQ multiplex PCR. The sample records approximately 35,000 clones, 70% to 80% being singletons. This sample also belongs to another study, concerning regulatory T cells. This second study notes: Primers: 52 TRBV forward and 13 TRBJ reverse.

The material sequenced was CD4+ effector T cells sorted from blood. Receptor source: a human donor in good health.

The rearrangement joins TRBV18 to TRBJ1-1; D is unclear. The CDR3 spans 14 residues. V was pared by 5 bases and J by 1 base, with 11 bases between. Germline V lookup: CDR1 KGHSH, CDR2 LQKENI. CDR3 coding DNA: TGTGCCAGCTCATTTAGCAGAACGAACACTGAAGCTTTCTTT. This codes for CASSFSRTNTEAFF.

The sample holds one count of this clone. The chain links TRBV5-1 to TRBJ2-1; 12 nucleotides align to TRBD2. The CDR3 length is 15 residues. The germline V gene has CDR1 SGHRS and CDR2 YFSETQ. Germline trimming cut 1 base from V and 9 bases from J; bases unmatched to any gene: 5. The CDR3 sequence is CASSLMTSGGGEQFF. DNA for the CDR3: TGCGCCAGCAGCTTGATGACTAGCGGGGGCGGTGAGCAGTTCTTC.

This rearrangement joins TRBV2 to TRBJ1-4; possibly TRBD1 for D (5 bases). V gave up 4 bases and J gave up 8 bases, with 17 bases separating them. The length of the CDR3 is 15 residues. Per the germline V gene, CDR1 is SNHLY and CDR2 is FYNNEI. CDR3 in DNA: TGTGCCAGCAGTGGAAACACCGGGACGGCCGAAAAACTGTTTTTT. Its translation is CASSGNTGTAEKLFF.

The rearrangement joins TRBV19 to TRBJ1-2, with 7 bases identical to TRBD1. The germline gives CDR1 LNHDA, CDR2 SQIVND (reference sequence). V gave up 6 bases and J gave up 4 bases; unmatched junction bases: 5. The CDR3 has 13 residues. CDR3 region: CASSDRAGYGYTF. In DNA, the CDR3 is TGTGCCAGTAGCGACAGGGCGGGCTATGGCTACACCTTC.

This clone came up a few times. CDR3 amino acids: CSARMGTYTF. CDR3 nucleotide sequence: TGCAGTGCTAGAATGGGCACCTACACCTTC. This sequence joins TRBV20-1 and TRBJ1-2, with D uncertain. Germline V gene data show CDR1 as DFQATT and CDR2 as SNEGSKA (reference sequence). CDR3 length: 10 amino acids. Trimming took off 2 bases at V and 10 bases at J, with 8 bases between the two ends.

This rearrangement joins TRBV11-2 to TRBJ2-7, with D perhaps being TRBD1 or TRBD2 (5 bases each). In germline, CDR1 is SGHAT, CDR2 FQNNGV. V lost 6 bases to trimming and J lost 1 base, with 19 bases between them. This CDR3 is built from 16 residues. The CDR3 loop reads CASSLNRGRRSYEQYF. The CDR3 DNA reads TGTGCCAGCAGTCTCAACCGGGGACGACGATCCTACGAGCAGTACTTC.

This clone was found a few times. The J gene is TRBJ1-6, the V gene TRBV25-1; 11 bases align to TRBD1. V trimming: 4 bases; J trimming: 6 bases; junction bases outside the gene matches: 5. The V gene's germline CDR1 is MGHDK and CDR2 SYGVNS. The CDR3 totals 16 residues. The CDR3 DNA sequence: TGTGCCAGCAGTGTCGGGACAGGGGGTGGTAATTCACCCCTCCACTTT. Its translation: CASSVGTGGGNSPLHF.

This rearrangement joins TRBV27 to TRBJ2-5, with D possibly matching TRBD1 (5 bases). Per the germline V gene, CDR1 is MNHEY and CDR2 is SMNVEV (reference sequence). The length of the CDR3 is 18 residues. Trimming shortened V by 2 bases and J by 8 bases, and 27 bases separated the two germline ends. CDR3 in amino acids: CASSLRVVGPGVVETQYF. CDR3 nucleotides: TGTGCCAGCAGTTTACGGGTAGTGGGGCCAGGAGTCGTCGAAACCCAGTACTTC.

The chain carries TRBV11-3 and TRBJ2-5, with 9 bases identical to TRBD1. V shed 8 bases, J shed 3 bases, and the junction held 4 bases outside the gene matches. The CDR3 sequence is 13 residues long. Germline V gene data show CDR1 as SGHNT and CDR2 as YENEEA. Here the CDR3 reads CASGQGREETQYF. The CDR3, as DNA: TGTGCCAGCGGACAGGGGAGAGAAGAGACCCAGTACTTC.

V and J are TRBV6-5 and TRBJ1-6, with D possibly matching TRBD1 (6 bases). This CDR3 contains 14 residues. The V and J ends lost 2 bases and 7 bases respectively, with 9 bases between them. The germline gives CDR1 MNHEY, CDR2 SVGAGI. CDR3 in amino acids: CASSYRGPNSPLHF. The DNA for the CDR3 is TGTGCCAGCAGTTACCGGGGGCCCAATTCACCCCTCCACTTT.

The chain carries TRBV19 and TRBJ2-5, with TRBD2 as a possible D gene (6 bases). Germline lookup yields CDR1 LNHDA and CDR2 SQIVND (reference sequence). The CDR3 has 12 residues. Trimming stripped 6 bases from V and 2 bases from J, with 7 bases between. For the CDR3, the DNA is TGTGCCAGTAGGGACTATCAAGAGACCCAGTACTTC. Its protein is CASRDYQETQYF.

The CDR3 region has the DNA TGCAGTCCAGGCGCGGGCCCTGAAGCTTTCTTT. It is translated as CSPGAGPEAFF. The genes are TRBV20-1 and TRBJ1-1; D not resolved. The V gene lost 8 bases and the J gene lost 6 bases, with 13 bases spanning the gap. The CDR3 is 11 amino acids. Per germline, CDR1 DFQATT and CDR2 SNEGSKA (reference sequence).

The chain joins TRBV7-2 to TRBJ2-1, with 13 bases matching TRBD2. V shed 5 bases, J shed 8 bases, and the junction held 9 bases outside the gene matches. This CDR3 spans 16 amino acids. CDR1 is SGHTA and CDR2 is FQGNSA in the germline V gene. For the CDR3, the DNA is TGTGCCAGCAGCACAACTAGCGGGGGGGTAGCCTATGAGCAGTTCTTC. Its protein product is CASSTTSGGVAYEQFF.

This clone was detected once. This CDR3 is CASSTDRAAGEKLFF. The CDR3 bases are TGCGCCAGCAGCACCGACAGGGCGGCGGGTGAAAAACTGTTTTTT. The chain uses TRBV5-1 and TRBJ1-4; 7 nucleotides align to TRBD1. The CDR3 is made up of 15 amino acids. With 4 bases clipped from V and 7 bases from J, the junction kept 10 bases outside the gene matches. Germline CDR1 and CDR2: SGHRS and YFSETQ.

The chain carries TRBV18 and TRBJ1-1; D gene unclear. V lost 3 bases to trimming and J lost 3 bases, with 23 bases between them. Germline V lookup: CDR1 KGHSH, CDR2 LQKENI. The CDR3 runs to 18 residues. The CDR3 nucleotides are TGTGCCAGCTCACCCTCCTGGGGTTTCAGAGAACGCGACACTGAAGCTTTCTTT. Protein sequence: CASSPSWGFRERDTEAFF.

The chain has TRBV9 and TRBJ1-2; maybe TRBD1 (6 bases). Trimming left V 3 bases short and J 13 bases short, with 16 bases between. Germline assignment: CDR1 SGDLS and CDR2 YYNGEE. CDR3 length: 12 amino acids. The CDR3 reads CASSGGDIASTF. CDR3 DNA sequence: TGTGCCAGCAGCGGGGGGGACATCGCTAGCACCTTC.

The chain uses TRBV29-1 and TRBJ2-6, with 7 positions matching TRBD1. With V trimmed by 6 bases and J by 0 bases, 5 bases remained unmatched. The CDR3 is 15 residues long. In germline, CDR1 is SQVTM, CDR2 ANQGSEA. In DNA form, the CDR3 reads TGCAGCGTGAGGGACAGCTTCTCTGGGGCCAACGTCCTGACTTTC. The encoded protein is CSVRDSFSGANVLTF.

The CDR3 coding sequence is TGTGCCAGTAGTATGGCCCCAGCTCTAGCCAAAAACATTCAGTACTTC. This codes for CASSMAPALAKNIQYF. V is TRBV19 and J is TRBJ2-4; D remains unclear. This CDR3 is built from 16 residues. Germline V gene sequence: CDR1 LNHDA, CDR2 SQIVND (reference sequence). V dropped 3 bases and J dropped 0 bases, with 12 bases sitting between them.

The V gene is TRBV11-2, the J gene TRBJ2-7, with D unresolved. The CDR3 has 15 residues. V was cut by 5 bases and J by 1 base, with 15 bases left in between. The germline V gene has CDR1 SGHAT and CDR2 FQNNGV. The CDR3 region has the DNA TGTGCCAGCAGCCCAGCGCTCCTCGGGTCCTACGAGCAGTACTTC. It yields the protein CASSPALLGSYEQYF. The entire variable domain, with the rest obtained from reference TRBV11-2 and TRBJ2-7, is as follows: EAGVAQSPRYKIIEKRQSVAFWCNPISGHATLYWYQQILGQGPKLLIQFQNNGVVDDSQLPKDRFSAERLKGVDSTLKIQPAKLEDSAVYLCASSPALLGSYEQYFGPGTRLTVT.

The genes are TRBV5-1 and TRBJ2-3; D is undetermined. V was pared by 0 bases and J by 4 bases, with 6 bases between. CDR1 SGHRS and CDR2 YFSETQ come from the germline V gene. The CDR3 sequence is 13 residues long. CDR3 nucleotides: TGCGCCAGCAGCTTGGATGTGGCAGATACGCAGTATTTT. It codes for CASSLDVADTQYF.

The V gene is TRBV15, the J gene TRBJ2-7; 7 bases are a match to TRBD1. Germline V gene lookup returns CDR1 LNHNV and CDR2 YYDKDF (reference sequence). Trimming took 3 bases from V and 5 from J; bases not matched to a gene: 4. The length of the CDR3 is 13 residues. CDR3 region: CATSRLQGDEQYF. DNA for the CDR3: TGTGCCACCAGCAGGCTGCAGGGGGACGAGCAGTACTTC.

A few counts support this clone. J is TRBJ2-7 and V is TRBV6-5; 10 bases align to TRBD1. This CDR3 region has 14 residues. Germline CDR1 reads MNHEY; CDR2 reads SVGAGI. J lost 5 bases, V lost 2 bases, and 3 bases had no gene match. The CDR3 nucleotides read TGTGCCAGCAGTTACACGGGACAGGGGAACGAGCAGTACTTC. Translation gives CASSYTGQGNEQYF.

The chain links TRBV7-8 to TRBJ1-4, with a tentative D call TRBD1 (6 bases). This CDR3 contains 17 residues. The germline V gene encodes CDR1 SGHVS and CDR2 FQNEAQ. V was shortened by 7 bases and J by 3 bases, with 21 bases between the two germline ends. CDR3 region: CASNGGALGGANEKLFF. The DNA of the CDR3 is TGTGCCAGCAACGGGGGGGCCCTCGGGGGTGCTAATGAAAAACTGTTTTTT.

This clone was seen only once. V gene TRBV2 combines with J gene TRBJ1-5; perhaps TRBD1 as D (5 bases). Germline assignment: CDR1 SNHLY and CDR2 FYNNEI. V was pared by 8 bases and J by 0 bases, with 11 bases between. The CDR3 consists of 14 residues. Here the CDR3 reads CASGRQPSNQPQHF. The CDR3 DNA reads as TGTGCCAGCGGTCGACAGCCTAGCAATCAGCCCCAGCATTTT.

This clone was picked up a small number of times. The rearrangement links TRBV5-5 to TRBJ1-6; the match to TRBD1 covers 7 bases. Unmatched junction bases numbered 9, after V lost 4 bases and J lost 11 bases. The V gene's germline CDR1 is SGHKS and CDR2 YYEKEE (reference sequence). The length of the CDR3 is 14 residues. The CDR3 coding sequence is TGTGCCAGCAGCCTGGCCGGGACAGTGGCACCCCTCCACTTT. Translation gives CASSLAGTVAPLHF. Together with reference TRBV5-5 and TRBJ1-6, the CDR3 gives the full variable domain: DAGVTQSPTHLIKTRGQQVTLRCSPISGHKSVSWYQQVLGQGPQFIFQYYEKEERGRGNFPDRFSARQFPNYSSELNVNALLLGDSALYLCASSLAGTVAPLHFGNGTRLTVT.

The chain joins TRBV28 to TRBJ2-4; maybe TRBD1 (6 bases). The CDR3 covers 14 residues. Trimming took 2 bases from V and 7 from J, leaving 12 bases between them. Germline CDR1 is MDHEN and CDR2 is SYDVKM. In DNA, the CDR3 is TGTGCCAGCAGTTTAAGTTGGGGGCCGAACATTCAGTACTTC. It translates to CASSLSWGPNIQYF.

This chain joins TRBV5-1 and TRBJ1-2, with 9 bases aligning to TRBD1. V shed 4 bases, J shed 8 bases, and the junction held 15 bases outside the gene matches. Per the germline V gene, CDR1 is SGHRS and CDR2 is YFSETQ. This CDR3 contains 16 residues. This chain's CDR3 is CASSGKPGTGTFGYTF. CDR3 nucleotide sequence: TGCGCCAGCAGCGGGAAGCCCGGGACAGGGACCTTCGGCTACACCTTC.

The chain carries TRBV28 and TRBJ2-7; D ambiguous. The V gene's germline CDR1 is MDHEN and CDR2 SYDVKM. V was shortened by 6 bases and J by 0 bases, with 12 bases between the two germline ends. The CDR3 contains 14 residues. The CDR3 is CASSSAYSSYEQYF. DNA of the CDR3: TGTGCCAGCAGCTCGGCCTATAGCTCCTACGAGCAGTACTTC.

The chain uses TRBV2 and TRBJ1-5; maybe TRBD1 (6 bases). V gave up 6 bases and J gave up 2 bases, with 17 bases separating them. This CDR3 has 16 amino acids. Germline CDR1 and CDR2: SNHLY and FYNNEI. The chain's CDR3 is CASRGSRTARNQPQHF. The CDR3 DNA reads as TGTGCCAGCAGGGGGAGCCGGACAGCTCGCAATCAGCCCCAGCATTTT.

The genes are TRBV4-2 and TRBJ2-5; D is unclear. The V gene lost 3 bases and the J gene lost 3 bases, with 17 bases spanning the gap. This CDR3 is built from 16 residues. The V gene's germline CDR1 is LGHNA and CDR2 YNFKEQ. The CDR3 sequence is CASSQSLNRAEETQYF. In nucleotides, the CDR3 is TGTGCCAGCAGCCAGAGCCTAAATCGGGCTGAAGAGACCCAGTACTTC.

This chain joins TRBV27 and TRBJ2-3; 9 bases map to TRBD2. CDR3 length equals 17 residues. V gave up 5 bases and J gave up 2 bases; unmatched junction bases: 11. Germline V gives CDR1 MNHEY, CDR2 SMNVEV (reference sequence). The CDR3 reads CASSHIISGGLTDTQYF. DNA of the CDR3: TGTGCCAGCAGTCACATTATCAGCGGGGGGCTCACAGATACGCAGTATTTT.